A single sample is the source of the 32 T cell receptor beta chains below, sequenced in a study of T cell responses to AZD1222 COVID-19 vaccine. Repertoires were generated with immunoSEQ multiplex PCR, while TCRdb's copy carries only in-frame clones and drops some. Counted here are over 95,000 clones, 85% to 90% occurring once; the ten biggest clones make up 15% to 20%. The source was peripheral blood, collected 28 days after the second AZD1222 dose. The receptors were sampled from an adult who received the AZD1222 COVID-19 vaccine.

Only one count was recorded for this clone. This sequence joins TRBV5-4 and TRBJ2-2, with D uncertain. Trimming took off 1 base at V and 6 bases at J, with 4 bases between the two ends. The CDR3 has 12 residues. The germline V gene has CDR1 SGHNT and CDR2 YYREEE (reference sequence). The CDR3 loop reads CASSLTAGELFF. The CDR3 coding sequence is TGTGCCAGCAGCTTGACGGCCGGGGAGCTGTTTTTT.

The chain links TRBV7-3 to TRBJ2-7; TRBD1 agrees at 9 bases. Trimming at V came to 4 bases and at J to 6 bases, leaving 7 bases not matched to a gene. The CDR3 sequence is 14 residues long. Germline V CDR1 and CDR2: SGHTA, FQGTGA. The CDR3 region has the DNA TGTGCCAGCAGCTCAACGGGACAGGGTTCCGAGCAGTACTTC. Translated: CASSSTGQGSEQYF.

This chain joins TRBV7-2 and TRBJ1-2; no clear D. Germline CDR1 is SGHTA and CDR2 is FQGNSA. The CDR3 covers 13 residues. Trimming removed 3 bases at V and 3 bases at J, with 8 bases between. Here the CDR3 DNA reads TGTGCCAGCAGCTTTTCAACGGACTATGGCTACACCTTC. This gives the protein CASSFSTDYGYTF.

This clone is medium-sized. The rearrangement uses TRBV24-1 and TRBJ2-7, with 7 nucleotides matching TRBD1. Germline V lookup: CDR1 KGHDR, CDR2 SFDVKD. CDR3 length equals 14 residues. J was trimmed by 6 bases and V by 4 bases; bases with no gene match: 8. The CDR3 loop reads CATSETGDLREQYF. The CDR3 bases are TGTGCCACCAGTGAAACAGGGGATTTGCGCGAGCAGTACTTC.

The chain joins TRBV12-5 to TRBJ2-7; 7 bases are shared with TRBD2. CDR3 length: 12 amino acids. The germline CDR1 and CDR2 sequences are LGHNT and FRNRAP. CDR3 sequence: CASGEGSYEQYF. The CDR3 DNA reads TGTGCCTCGGGGGAGGGGAGCTACGAGCAGTACTTC.

The chain carries TRBV28 and TRBJ2-2; D remains ambiguous. The CDR3 has 15 residues. V lost 7 bases and J lost 3, with 15 bases in between. Germline-derived CDR1 and CDR2 are MDHEN and SYDVKM. CDR3 in DNA: TGTGCCAGCACTTCCAGGAGCACGGACACCGGGGAGCTGTTTTTT. Amino acid sequence: CASTSRSTDTGELFF.

This rearrangement joins TRBV11-2 to TRBJ1-5; D unresolved. Germline lookup yields CDR1 SGHAT and CDR2 FQNNGV. V dropped 3 bases and J dropped 4 bases, with 7 bases sitting between them. This CDR3 is 13 amino acids long. The CDR3 DNA follows: TGTGCCAGCAGCTTTGGATTAAATCAGCCCCAGCATTTT. Its protein is CASSFGLNQPQHF.

V usage is TRBV7-7 and J usage is TRBJ2-7; 9 nucleotides match TRBD1. The CDR3 loop spans 16 amino acids. Germline V lookup: CDR1 SSHAT, CDR2 FNYEAQ (reference sequence). V was clipped by 2 bases and J by 2 bases; unmatched bases: 7. The CDR3 DNA reads as TGTGCCAGCAGCTTATCTGGGGGGACAGGGACCTACGAGCAGTACTTC. Protein sequence: CASSLSGGTGTYEQYF. Complete variable domain (other parts from reference TRBV7-7 and TRBJ2-7): GAGVSQSPRYKVTKRGQDVTLRCDPISSHATLYWYQQALGQGPEFLTYFNYEAQPDKSGLPSDRFSAERPEGSISTLTIQRTEQRDSAMYRCASSLSGGTGTYEQYFGPGTRLTVT.

CDR3 sequence reads: CAISRDGLDEQYF. CDR3 DNA: TGTGCCATCAGTAGGGACGGCCTTGACGAGCAGTACTTC. This chain joins TRBV10-3 and TRBJ2-7; either TRBD1 or TRBD2 may fit D (5 bases each). The CDR3 is 13 residues long. The ends were cut back, 5 bases at V and 5 bases at J, with 13 bases in the middle. Germline V gives CDR1 ENHRY, CDR2 SYGVKD.

The chain carries TRBV28 and TRBJ1-3, with D possibly being TRBD1 (5 bases). The germline V gene encodes CDR1 MDHEN and CDR2 SYDVKM. The CDR3 length is 15 residues. Trimming left V 6 bases short and J 4 bases short, with 16 bases between. The DNA for the CDR3 is TGTGCCAGCAGCCCACCGGGGGTAACGGGAAACACCATATATTTT. Translated, it gives CASSPPGVTGNTIYF.

This chain connects TRBV18 to TRBJ1-2, with 7 bases matching TRBD1. The CDR3 extends over 14 amino acids. With 3 bases clipped from V and 3 bases from J, the junction kept 4 bases outside the gene matches. The germline V gene encodes CDR1 KGHSH and CDR2 LQKENI. CDR3 protein: CASSPGTDDYGYTF. The CDR3 region has the DNA TGTGCCAGCTCACCCGGGACAGACGACTATGGCTACACCTTC. Together with reference TRBV18 and TRBJ1-2, the CDR3 gives the full variable domain: NAGVMQNPRHLVRRRGQEARLRCSPMKGHSHVYWYRQLPEEGLKFMVYLQKENIIDESGMPKERFSAEFPKEGPSILRIQQVVRGDSAAYFCASSPGTDDYGYTFGSGTRLTVV.

This clone was observed once. The chain links TRBV12-5 to TRBJ1-2, with 8 bases that match TRBD1. The CDR3 spans 17 residues. The junction had 14 bases not matched to a gene; V was cut back by 1 base and J by 7 bases. Germline V gives CDR1 LGHNT, CDR2 FRNRAP. The CDR3 protein is CASGLGEGQGMGSGYTF. The CDR3 DNA follows: TGTGCTAGTGGTTTGGGGGAAGGACAGGGAATGGGCTCTGGCTACACCTTC.

The chain combines TRBV27 with TRBJ2-2; D possibly matches TRBD1 or TRBD2 (5 bases each). There are 16 residues in the CDR3. V lost 6 bases, J lost 1 base, and 15 bases lay in between. Germline lookup yields CDR1 MNHEY and CDR2 SMNVEV (reference sequence). CDR3 residues: CASRPGPPQNTGELFF. The DNA for the CDR3 is TGTGCCAGCAGGCCGGGACCGCCCCAGAACACCGGGGAGCTGTTTTTT.

The chain has TRBV19 and TRBJ2-1, with 11 bases fitting TRBD2. Germline V gene lookup returns CDR1 LNHDA and CDR2 SQIVND (reference sequence). The V segment lost 11 bases and the J segment 8 bases; nucleotides outside the gene matches: 11. This CDR3 has 14 amino acids. As DNA, the CDR3 is TGTGCCTCTACATTAGCGGGAGGGCTCCATGAGCAGTTCTTC. Encoded protein: CASTLAGGLHEQFF.

The chain joins TRBV5-1 to TRBJ2-2; the match to TRBD2 covers 8 bases. Germline V CDR1 and CDR2: SGHRS, YFSETQ. After removal of 4 bases from V and 6 bases from J, the junction contained 2 bases not matched to a gene. The CDR3 contains 13 residues. The CDR3 protein is CASSTGGAGELFF. DNA for the CDR3: TGCGCCAGCAGCACCGGGGGGGCCGGGGAGCTGTTTTTT.

This clone appeared a single time. V usage is TRBV9 and J usage is TRBJ1-6, with 7 positions matching TRBD1. Trimming removed 3 bases from V and 5 bases from J; junction bases left unmatched: 5. CDR1 and CDR2 (germline): SGDLS, YYNGEE. CDR3 length equals 15 residues. This chain's CDR3 is CASSGGQSNNSPLHF. The CDR3 nucleotides read TGTGCCAGCAGCGGGGGACAGTCAAATAATTCACCCCTCCACTTT.

V is TRBV24-1 and J is TRBJ2-1, with unresolved D. Trimming removed 5 bases at V and 0 bases at J, with 10 bases between. Germline CDR1 KGHDR, CDR2 SFDVKD. This CDR3 has 15 amino acids. CDR3 residues: CATSAGGFSYNEQFF. CDR3 DNA: TGTGCCACCAGTGCAGGCGGATTCTCCTACAATGAGCAGTTCTTC.

This clone was counted once. J is TRBJ2-1 and V is TRBV9; 7 bases align to TRBD2. J lost 14 bases, V lost 0 bases, and 14 bases had no gene match. Germline V gene lookup returns CDR1 SGDLS and CDR2 YYNGEE. The CDR3 covers 15 residues. The CDR3 DNA reads TGTGCCAGCAGCGTAGGCGATAAAGGGGAGGGTATCAAGTTCTTC. It codes for CASSVGDKGEGIKFF.

This chain joins TRBV2 and TRBJ2-7; 13 bases fit TRBD2. Germline CDR1 is SNHLY and CDR2 is FYNNEI. The CDR3 extends over 15 amino acids. After removal of 4 bases from V and 4 bases from J, the junction contained 4 bases not matched to a gene. The CDR3 coding sequence is TGTGCCAGCAGTGTCGGACTAGCGGGAGTTTACGAGCAGTACTTC. It yields the protein CASSVGLAGVYEQYF. The whole variable domain, filled in from reference TRBV2 and TRBJ2-7, reads EPEVTQTPSHQVTQMGQEVILRCVPISNHLYFYWYRQILGQKVEFLVSFYNNEISEKSEIFDDQFSVERPDGSNFTLKIRSTKLEDSAMYFCASSVGLAGVYEQYFGPGTRLTVT.

The genes are TRBV6-6 and TRBJ1-1; 7 nucleotides align to TRBD1. There are 15 residues in the CDR3. The V gene's germline CDR1 is MNHNY and CDR2 SVGAGI (reference sequence). Trimming removed 1 base from V and 4 bases from J; junction bases left unmatched: 6. The CDR3 DNA reads TGTGCCAGCAGTTACTTTGTCAACAGGGGCACTGAAGCTTTCTTT. This translates into CASSYFVNRGTEAFF.

In its sample, this clone was seen a few times. The V call is TRBV7-9, the J call TRBJ1-5, with D possibly TRBD1 on 6 matching bases. The CDR3 has 15 residues. V shed 5 bases and J shed 6 bases, with 17 bases lying between them. In germline, CDR1 is SEHNR, CDR2 FQNEAQ (reference sequence). The CDR3 region is CASSGGGGFGQPQHF. CDR3 nucleotide sequence: TGTGCCAGCAGCGGCGGGGGCGGATTCGGTCAGCCCCAGCATTTT.

The gene calls are TRBV5-1 and TRBJ2-1; D gene uncertain. The V end was cut by 1 base, the J end by 0 bases, with 14 bases between. The CDR3 totals 17 residues. CDR1 SGHRS and CDR2 YFSETQ come from the germline V gene. The CDR3 sequence: CASSLKISRSSYNEQFF. The CDR3 DNA is TGCGCCAGCAGCTTGAAGATTTCCAGGAGCTCCTACAATGAGCAGTTCTTC.

The J gene is TRBJ2-1, the V gene TRBV7-9; D is unresolved. This CDR3 is 14 amino acids long. V was cut by 2 bases and J by 8 bases, with 13 bases left in between. Germline-derived CDR1 and CDR2 are SEHNR and FQNEAQ (reference sequence). The CDR3 loop is CASSLTRSMDEQFF. The CDR3 bases are TGTGCCAGCAGCTTAACGAGGAGTATGGATGAGCAGTTCTTC. Full variable domain (outside the CDR3, taken from reference TRBV7-9 and TRBJ2-1): DTGVSQNPRHKITKRGQNVTFRCDPISEHNRLYWYRQTLGQGPEFLTYFQNEAQLEKSRLLSDRFSAERPKGSFSTLEIQRTEQGDSAMYLCASSLTRSMDEQFFGPGTRLTVL.

This rearrangement joins TRBV10-3 to TRBJ1-2, with D perhaps matching TRBD1 (6 bases). V lost 7 bases and J lost 1, with 10 bases in between. The CDR3 runs 13 residues. Germline assignment: CDR1 ENHRY and CDR2 SYGVKD. This CDR3 reads CAITRDINYGYTF. The CDR3 DNA reads TGTGCCATCACGAGGGACATTAACTATGGCTACACCTTC.

The chain has TRBV6-5 and TRBJ2-2; tentative D call: TRBD2 (6 bases). CDR3 size: 14 residues. Trimming took off 1 base at V and 6 bases at J, with 9 bases between the two ends. CDR1 MNHEY and CDR2 SVGAGI come from the germline V gene. This CDR3 is CASSYFGGAGELFF. CDR3 in DNA: TGTGCCAGCAGTTACTTCGGAGGGGCCGGGGAGCTGTTTTTT.

The chain combines TRBV5-1 with TRBJ1-1; TRBD1 matches at 8 bases. The V and J ends lost 3 bases and 5 bases, in that order; junction bases with no gene match: 9. From germline, CDR1 is SGHRS and CDR2 YFSETQ. The CDR3 contains 15 residues. In DNA, the CDR3 is TGCGCCAGCAGCTCGGGACAGGAGGGCGGTACTGAAGCTTTCTTT. Translated: CASSSGQEGGTEAFF.

This sequence joins TRBV29-1 and TRBJ1-1, with 9 positions matching TRBD1. CDR1 and CDR2 from the germline V gene are SQVTM and ANQGSEA. V dropped 7 bases and J dropped 5; count of bases not matched to a gene: 11. There are 14 residues in the CDR3. CDR3: CSATFGQGTTEAFF. The CDR3 DNA reads as TGCAGCGCGACTTTTGGACAGGGGACAACTGAAGCTTTCTTT.

The V and J genes are TRBV12-3 or TRBV12-4 and TRBJ1-2; D unclear. The CDR3 loop spans 13 amino acids. V gave up 6 bases and J gave up 0 bases, with 8 bases separating them. Written as DNA, the CDR3 is TGTGCCAGCAGCCTTACATCTAACTATGGCTACACCTTC. Translating it yields CASSLTSNYGYTF.

The chain links TRBV28 to TRBJ2-2; 9 nucleotides align to TRBD1. The V segment lost 4 bases and the J segment 8 bases; nucleotides outside the gene matches: 8. There are 15 residues in the CDR3. The germline CDR1 and CDR2 sequences are MDHEN and SYDVKM. The CDR3 is CASSSSDRGIGELFF. CDR3 nucleotides: TGTGCCAGCAGTTCCTCGGACAGGGGAATAGGGGAGCTGTTTTTT.

This clone has only one observation. The rearrangement joins TRBV6-2 or TRBV6-3 to TRBJ1-5; a possible D gene is TRBD1 (5 bases). Looked up from germline, CDR1 is MNHEY and CDR2 is SVGEGT. This CDR3 region has 15 residues. V lost 4 bases, J lost 5 bases, and 15 bases lay in between. The DNA of the CDR3 is TGTGCCAGCAGTTCTCCCTCGGGGGGGTATCAGCCCCAGCATTTT. Translated: CASSSPSGGYQPQHF.

V and J are TRBV6-6 and TRBJ1-6; D possibly corresponds to TRBD1 (5 bases). This CDR3 region has 14 residues. V shed 5 bases and J shed 11 bases, with 16 bases lying between them. Germline values: CDR1 MNHNY, CDR2 SVGAGI (reference sequence). CDR3 nucleotide sequence: TGTGCCAGCAGTCACGGGACGGAGTTGACACCCCTCCACTTT. Amino acid sequence: CASSHGTELTPLHF.

This chain connects TRBV10-2 to TRBJ1-5; 8 bases map to TRBD1. This CDR3 is built from 17 residues. After removal of 5 bases from V and 3 bases from J, the junction contained 12 bases not matched to a gene. Germline V gene data show CDR1 as WSHSY and CDR2 as SAAADI. The CDR3: CASSITDRGGINQPQHF. The CDR3 DNA reads as TGCGCCAGCAGTATAACCGACAGGGGTGGAATCAATCAGCCCCAGCATTTT.